These 10 T cell receptor beta chains came from one sample sequenced in a study of beta chain features in type 1 diabetes. Study-wide results and limits: Type 1 diabetes patients showed a moderate but significant shortening of TCRB CDR3s in all four CD4+ subsets.

The authors reverse transcribed all of the isolated RNA, so sequencing captured expressed TCRB transcripts. Clones were read by immunoSEQ multiplex PCR, and TCRdb kept only the in-frame ones, dropping some. The repertoire holds about 340,000 clones, with less than 15% as singletons. Which antigens these TCRs recognize remains unknown. The sequenced sample consisted of naive CD4+ T cells from blood. These receptors all stem from a woman under 30 with type 1 diabetes.

This clone has more than one count but fewer than ten. V is TRBV5-5 and J is TRBJ1-5, with 8 bases matching TRBD1. CDR1 and CDR2 (germline): SGHKS, YYEKEE (reference sequence). The V gene end was trimmed by 3 bases and the J gene end by 5 bases; junction bases not matched to a gene: 7. This CDR3 has 15 amino acids. In DNA form, the CDR3 reads TGTGCCAGCAGCTGGACAGGGAACGATGATCAGCCCCAGCATTTT. Translation: CASSWTGNDDQPQHF.

The chain links TRBV9 to TRBJ2-7; 7 bases match TRBD2. This CDR3 region has 15 residues. V dropped 4 bases and J dropped 7; count of bases not matched to a gene: 14. The germline V gene encodes CDR1 SGDLS and CDR2 YYNGEE. The CDR3 here is CASSPRLAPSGEQYF. The CDR3 DNA sequence: TGTGCCAGCAGCCCACGACTAGCACCCTCTGGGGAGCAGTACTTC.

This clone has more than one count but fewer than ten. J is TRBJ2-5 and V is TRBV4-1; D is uncertain. CDR1 is MGHRA and CDR2 is YSYEKL in the germline V gene. Trimming removed 0 bases at V and 4 bases at J, with 12 bases between. The CDR3 loop spans 15 amino acids. The chain's CDR3 is CASSQERATGETQYF. The CDR3 nucleotides are TGCGCCAGCAGCCAAGAACGCGCTACGGGAGAGACCCAGTACTTC.

This clone occurred a few times. The chain links TRBV7-9 to TRBJ2-1, with a tentative D call TRBD2 (6 bases). The CDR3 length is 17 residues. Germline CDR1 and CDR2: SEHNR and FQNEAQ (reference sequence). Deletions cut 5 bases from V and 9 bases from J, with 26 bases between. The CDR3 reads CASSPRVLVAARGEQFF. The CDR3 DNA sequence: TGTGCCAGCAGCCCCCGGGTCTTGGTAGCGGCCCGGGGTGAGCAGTTCTTC.

This clone was counted only a few times. The rearrangement links TRBV21-1 to TRBJ1-1; the tabulated D call, TRBD1, remains unverified against the DNA. TRBV21-1 is termed a pseudogene. This CDR3 region has 18 residues. CDR3: CASTVQGPTRWVNTEAFF. The DNA of the CDR3 is TGTGCCAGCACCGTACAGGGACCAACCCGTTGGGTGAACACTGAAGCTTTCTTT.

The CDR3 DNA follows: TGTGCCAGCCGGACTAGCGGGAAATCATACAATGAGCAGTTCTTC. Its translation: CASRTSGKSYNEQFF. This chain uses TRBV14 with TRBJ2-1; 12 bases line up with TRBD2. The germline CDR1 and CDR2 sequences are SGHDN and FVKESK. This CDR3 is 15 amino acids long. Losses at the gene ends were 8 bases for V and 4 bases for J; bases not matched to a gene: 6.

The rearrangement uses TRBV6-5 and TRBJ2-7; possibly TRBD2 for D (5 bases). The germline CDR1 and CDR2 sequences are MNHEY and SVGAGI. This CDR3 is built from 14 residues. Trimming shortened V by 2 bases and J by 0 bases, and 8 bases separated the two germline ends. The DNA for the CDR3 is TGTGCCAGCAGTTACCTCCGGGGCTCCTACGAGCAGTACTTC. It yields the protein CASSYLRGSYEQYF.

This chain connects TRBV7-2 to TRBJ2-7; 8 nucleotides agree with TRBD2. This CDR3 has 17 amino acids. With V trimmed by 5 bases and J by 3 bases, 15 bases remained unmatched. Germline V gives CDR1 SGHTA, CDR2 FQGNSA. The CDR3 DNA follows: TGTGCCAGCAGCCCCTCGTCCTCAGCGGGAGTCCTCTACGAGCAGTACTTC. Translated, it gives CASSPSSSAGVLYEQYF.

This clone was seen more than once but under ten times. The chain uses TRBV2 and TRBJ2-1, with 8 positions matching TRBD2. This CDR3 has 13 amino acids. Germline-derived CDR1 and CDR2 are SNHLY and FYNNEI. The J segment lost 9 bases and the V segment lost 7 bases, leaving 8 bases of the junction unmatched. Written as DNA, the CDR3 is TGTGCCAGCACGGGACTAGAGAATGGTGAGCAGTTCTTC. It specifies CASTGLENGEQFF.

This clone was counted only a few times. The gene calls are TRBV5-1 and TRBJ2-1, with D perhaps TRBD2 (6 bases). Germline V gene sequence: CDR1 SGHRS, CDR2 YFSETQ. This CDR3 spans 16 amino acids. Trimming cost V 0 bases and J 6 bases, with 16 bases left between them. This CDR3 reads CASSLVGSGGGNEQFF. CDR3 sequence (DNA): TGCGCCAGCAGCTTGGTGGGTAGCGGAGGAGGCAATGAGCAGTTCTTC.